The T cell receptor (beta chain) described here comes from a study of cytomegalovirus exposure and HLA in healthy donors. Study results and limitations: Later work associated around 18,000 TCR beta sequences with HLA alleles at 0.05 false discovery rate.

Trimming cost V 4 bases and J 5 bases; bases outside gene matches: 13. Germline lookup yields CDR1 SGDLS and CDR2 YYNGEE. The CDR3 sequence is 16 residues long. Regarding this clone: Its cognate antigen is unknown.

A multiplex PCR was run with 60 Vbeta primers and 13 Jbeta primers. Method: immunoSEQ multiplex PCR; TCRdb's copy keeps in-frame clones and lacks some. This sample yields about 130,000 clones, of which around four fifths are seen a single time; 20% belongs to the top ten. This TCR was recovered from a young man in good health and CMV-seropositive. Sequenced: PBMCs. V is TRBV9 and J is TRBJ2-3; 7 bases agree with TRBD2. The CDR3 bases are TGTGCCAGCAGCTCCCCTCGGGCAGGGAGGGAAGATACGCAGTATTTT. As protein: CASSSPRAGREDTQYF.